This TCR beta chain was captured in a study of beta chain features in type 1 diabetes. Every isolated RNA sample was fully reverse transcribed, so sequencing captured expressed TCRB transcripts. Measured with immunoSEQ multiplex PCR; TCRdb has only the in-frame clones, and not every one. Of 150,000 to 200,000 clones listed, 10% to 15% were seen once; the top ten hold approximately 0.64%. Deletions cut 0 bases from V and 2 bases from J, with 4 bases between. This CDR3 is built from 13 residues. The V gene's germline CDR1 is LGHNA and CDR2 YNFKEQ. The V gene is TRBV4-2, the J gene TRBJ2-5; D is uncertain. The sequenced sample was central memory CD4+ T cells from blood. The TCR sequence derives from a woman in her late teens or twenties in good health. The CDR3 DNA follows: TGTGCCAGCAGCCAAGACTTACAAGAGACCCAGTACTTC. Protein product: CASSQDLQETQYF.